Each of the 8 T cell receptor beta chains below was sequenced from the same sample in a study of blood T cell repertoires in COVID-19. The table came from immunoSEQ multiplex PCR; TCRdb's copy has only in-frame clones and leaves some out. The sample records 350,000 or so clones, 80% to 90% being singletons. Sequencing was done on a sample of PBMCs or T cells enriched from blood (not recorded which). These receptors were taken from a woman in her 40s with acute COVID-19.

The genes are TRBV23-1 and TRBJ2-1; no clear D gene. TRBV23-1 counts as an open reading frame of uncertain function. V dropped 4 bases and J dropped 9 bases, with 10 bases sitting between them. This CDR3 is 12 amino acids long. For the CDR3, the DNA is TGCGCCAGCAGTCCAAACTCTAGTGAGCAGTTCTTC. The encoded protein is CASSPNSSEQFF.

The V and J genes are TRBV29-1 and TRBJ1-1; D ambiguous. Germline CDR1 SQVTM, CDR2 ANQGSEA. This CDR3 comprises 13 residues. V was shortened by 4 bases and J by 0 bases, with 9 bases between the two germline ends. CDR3 in DNA: TGCAGCGTTGGGGAGCGAATGAACACTGAAGCTTTCTTT. It yields the protein CSVGERMNTEAFF.

DNA for the CDR3: TGTGCCAGCAGCTTAACGGGAGAGACCCAGTACTTC. This translates into CASSLTGETQYF. The V gene is TRBV3-1 (or the pseudogene TRBV3-2), the J gene TRBJ2-5; D not resolved. The V end lost 5 bases, the J end lost 4 bases, and 8 bases lay between the germline ends. Germline CDR1 reads LGHDT; CDR2 reads YNNKEL (reference sequence). The CDR3 loop spans 12 amino acids.

V is TRBV5-4 and J is TRBJ1-4; 7 bases are a match to TRBD1. The CDR3 is made up of 15 amino acids. V was clipped by 2 bases and J by 5 bases; unmatched bases: 6. Per the germline V gene, CDR1 is SGHNT and CDR2 is YYREEE (reference sequence). The CDR3 reads CASSFRTGGNEKLFF. The CDR3 region has the DNA TGTGCCAGCAGCTTTAGGACAGGAGGAAATGAAAAACTGTTTTTT. Looking up the rest from reference TRBV5-4 and TRBJ1-4 gives the full variable domain: ETGVTQSPTHLIKTRGQQVTLRCSSQSGHNTVSWYQQALGQGPQFIFQYYREEENGRGNFPPRFSGLQFPNYSSELNVNALELDDSALYLCASSFRTGGNEKLFFGSGTQLSVL.

This sequence joins TRBV9 and TRBJ2-1, with 10 bases that match TRBD2. V was pared by 0 bases and J by 6 bases, with 6 bases of the junction left unmatched. The CDR3 runs 16 residues. The germline gives CDR1 SGDLS, CDR2 YYNGEE. The CDR3 DNA reads TGTGCCAGCAGCGTAGGCCCTAGCGGGAGTAGCAATGAGCAGTTCTTC. The encoded protein is CASSVGPSGSSNEQFF.

This rearrangement joins TRBV6-1 to TRBJ1-1; D is undetermined. Trimming removed 3 bases at V and 1 base at J, with 9 bases between. Germline assignment: CDR1 MNHNS and CDR2 SASEGT. The CDR3 covers 14 residues. In nucleotides, the CDR3 is TGTGCCAGCAGTGAGTCCGACTCGAACACTGAAGCTTTCTTT. Translation gives CASSESDSNTEAFF.

The chain employs TRBV2 and TRBJ1-2; the match to TRBD1 covers 7 bases. The CDR3 spans 16 residues. From germline, CDR1 is SNHLY and CDR2 FYNNEI. With V trimmed by 6 bases and J by 3 bases, 13 bases remained unmatched. CDR3 coding DNA: TGTGCCAGCAGCCGACAGGGCCTAACCCCGCACTATGGCTACACCTTC. Its protein is CASSRQGLTPHYGYTF.

J is TRBJ2-3 and V is TRBV7-2, with TRBD2 identical over 9 bases. CDR3 size: 18 residues. CDR1 SGHTA and CDR2 FQGNSA come from the germline V gene. V shed 2 bases and J 4 bases; nucleotides not matched to a gene: 13. In nucleotides, the CDR3 is TGTGCCAGCAGCTTACTTTTTCTTCCTAGCGGGGCTCCAGATACGCAGTATTTT. This translates into CASSLLFLPSGAPDTQYF. Supplemented by reference TRBV7-2 and TRBJ2-3, the full variable domain reads GAGVSQSPSNKVTEKGKDVELRCDPISGHTALYWYRQSLGQGLEFLIYFQGNSAPDKSGLPSDRFSAERTGGSVSTLTIQRTQQEDSAVYLCASSLLFLPSGAPDTQYFGPGTRLTVL.